The 13 T cell receptor beta chains below all came from one sample that was sequenced in a study of neurological immune-mediated disorders. Time point denoted: longitudinal time-point 3. MiXCR was run by TCRdb on the 5' RACE reads, yielding one entry per CDR3 protein. The table records approximately 58,000 distinct CDR3 sequences, 7% to 10% of them present only once. The sequencing input was PBMCs. Every receptor here comes from a woman between 40 and 50 years old in good health.

This clonotype was observed at least ten times. The chain carries TRBV4-3 and TRBJ1-2; 7 nucleotides line up with TRBD1. CDR1 and CDR2 from the germline V gene are LGHNA and YSLEER. The CDR3 is 14 residues long. V shed 3 bases and J 5 bases; nucleotides not matched to a gene: 6. The CDR3: CASSHQTGHYGYTF. The CDR3 DNA reads TGCGCCAGCAGCCACCAGACAGGGCATTATGGCTACACCTTC.

Many counts were recorded for this clonotype. V is TRBV2 and J is TRBJ2-1, with D perhaps TRBD1 or TRBD2 (6 bases each). Germline CDR1 is SNHLY and CDR2 is FYNNEI. Trimming left V 8 bases short and J 5 bases short, with 7 bases between. The CDR3 sequence is 11 residues long. The CDR3 sequence: CASGGHNEQFF. For the CDR3, the DNA is TGTGCCAGCGGGGGGCACAATGAGCAGTTCTTC.

This clonotype was counted only a few times. This chain joins TRBV7-4 and TRBJ1-5; maybe TRBD1 (5 bases). The germline CDR1 and CDR2 sequences are SGHVT and SQSDAQ. Trimming shortened V by 5 bases and J by 5 bases, and 13 bases separated the two germline ends. The CDR3 is 14 residues long. The CDR3 reads CASSRGRNHQPQHF. The CDR3 bases are TGTGCCAGCAGCCGGGGACGGAATCATCAGCCCCAGCATTTT. Full variable domain (remainder filled in from reference TRBV7-4 and TRBJ1-5): GAGVSQSPRYKVAKRGRDVALRCDSISGHVTLYWYRQTLGQGSEVLTYSQSDAQRDKSGRPSGRFSAERPERSVSTLKIQRTEQGDSAVYLCASSRGRNHQPQHFGDGTRLSIL.

This clonotype was counted at least ten times. V usage is TRBV5-1 and J usage is TRBJ1-5; D might be TRBD1 (5 bases). Germline CDR1 and CDR2: SGHRS and YFSETQ. This CDR3 is 14 amino acids long. The germline V and J ends were trimmed by 5 bases and 3 bases, with 12 bases remaining between them. CDR3 region: CASRQDGYNQPQHF. The CDR3 nucleotides read TGCGCCAGCAGACAGGACGGATACAATCAGCCCCAGCATTTT.

This clonotype was recorded at least ten times. This sequence joins TRBV9 and TRBJ1-2; D call uncertain. CDR3 length equals 16 residues. CDR1 is SGDLS and CDR2 is YYNGEE in the germline V gene. Trimming cost V 7 bases and J 6 bases, with 25 bases left between them. In DNA form, the CDR3 reads TGTGCCAGCCGTTCCCCGCCAGGACCCACCAACCATGGCTACACCTTC. This sequence encodes CASRSPPGPTNHGYTF.

In this sample, this clonotype turned up many times. The rearrangement links TRBV5-1 to TRBJ2-1; tentative D call: TRBD1 (6 bases). Germline CDR1 and CDR2: SGHRS and YFSETQ. The CDR3 contains 15 residues. The ends were cut back, 0 bases at V and 3 bases at J, with 10 bases in the middle. The CDR3 DNA is TGCGCCAGCAGCTTGGTCGGGACATACTACAATGAGCAGTTCTTC. This encodes CASSLVGTYYNEQFF.

This clonotype was seen many times. The chain carries TRBV2 and TRBJ1-4; no clear D. CDR3 size: 11 residues. Trimming stripped 3 bases from V and 17 bases from J, with 13 bases between. Looked up from germline, CDR1 is SNHLY and CDR2 is FYNNEI. The CDR3 sequence is CASSEAGRDFF. The CDR3, as DNA: TGTGCCAGCAGTGAGGCCGGGAGAGACTTTTTT.

This clonotype was observed many times. This chain connects TRBV7-2 to TRBJ2-3; the D is unclear. The germline V and J ends were trimmed by 6 bases and 2 bases, with 9 bases remaining between them. The CDR3 consists of 13 residues. Germline CDR1 and CDR2: SGHTA and FQGNSA. The CDR3 here is CASRSAATDTQYF. The CDR3 DNA reads TGTGCCAGCAGGTCGGCAGCCACAGATACGCAGTATTTT.

This clonotype was observed many times. The V gene is TRBV20-1, the J gene TRBJ2-3; D ambiguous. The length of the CDR3 is 14 residues. V dropped 6 bases and J dropped 0 bases, with 13 bases sitting between them. Germline V gives CDR1 DFQATT, CDR2 SNEGSKA (reference sequence). CDR3 coding DNA: TGCAGTGCCCAGAAGTCGGCCAGCACAGATACGCAGTATTTT. Encoded protein: CSAQKSASTDTQYF.

This clonotype was counted ten times or more. This rearrangement joins TRBV15 to TRBJ1-3, with D perhaps TRBD1 (6 bases). This CDR3 region has 15 residues. Trimming took off 5 bases at V and 0 bases at J, with 11 bases between the two ends. Germline V gene data show CDR1 as LNHNV and CDR2 as YYDKDF (reference sequence). CDR3 sequence reads: CATSPGTTSGNTIYF. CDR3 in DNA: TGTGCCACCAGCCCCGGGACAACCTCTGGAAACACCATATATTTT.

In this sample, this clonotype turned up many times. This chain links TRBV12-3 or TRBV12-4 with TRBJ1-1; D is unresolved. The CDR3 runs 13 residues. V was clipped by 2 bases and J by 1 base, with 5 bases between them. The CDR3 DNA is TGTGCCAGCAGTTTAATGGAGAACACTGAAGCTTTCTTT. It specifies CASSLMENTEAFF.

This clonotype was seen many times. The gene calls are TRBV20-1 and TRBJ1-3; TRBD1 aligns across 8 bases. Unmatched junction bases numbered 11, after V lost 1 base and J lost 3 bases. Germline V gene lookup returns CDR1 DFQATT and CDR2 SNEGSKA (reference sequence). The CDR3 contains 17 residues. CDR3 in DNA: TGCAGTGCTAGAGCCCAGGGGGCAGGAGGTTTTGGAAACACCATATATTTT. This translates into CSARAQGAGGFGNTIYF.

Comments on this clonotype: Just one base apart from a much larger clone, this may be a read error. The rearrangement links TRBV5-6 to TRBJ1-1, with 7 bases that match TRBD1. In germline, CDR1 is SGHDT, CDR2 YYEEEE. The junction had 9 bases not matched to a gene; V was cut back by 4 bases and J by 3 bases. The CDR3 loop spans 15 amino acids. CDR3 sequence reads: CASSITGEWDTEAFF. Here the CDR3 DNA reads TGTGCCAGCAGCATAACAGGGGAGTGGGACACTGAAGCTTTCTTT.